This TCR beta chain came from a study of T cells after yellow fever vaccination. Concerning this clonotype itself: Its antigen is unknown.

The trim removed 0 bases at V and 2 bases at J, leaving 3 bases unmatched. Germline CDR1 and CDR2: MNHEY and SVGAGI. CDR3 length: 15 amino acids. TCRdb reprocessed the 5' RACE reads via MiXCR and lists one record per CDR3 protein. The sample has hundreds of thousands of distinct CDR3 sequences; 15% to 20% are singletons. Regarding the study as a whole: From the bulk population, abundant clonotypes could contaminate and appear within FACS-sorted repertoires.

V usage is TRBV6-5 and J usage is TRBJ2-7, with 8 bases lining up with TRBD2. The specimen was PBMCs, collected 15 days after the yellow fever booster vaccination. The sequence was obtained from a man aged 25-45 years who received the YFV17D yellow fever vaccine. The CDR3 sequence is CASSYSAGGTYEQYF. Here the CDR3 DNA reads TGTGCCAGCAGTTACTCCGCGGGGGGAACCTACGAGCAGTACTTC.